A selection of T cell receptor beta chains follows, all from one sample in a study of metastatic and nonmetastatic thyroid tumors. TCRdb re-called the PCR reads through MiXCR. The sample yields 3,700 or so clones, 30% to 40% seen once. The sample comprised adjacent normal tissue. Source of these receptors: a male donor with papillary thyroid cancer or a benign thyroid nodule (not recorded which). Some clones in this sample may be carry-over from other donors' samples. Each CDR3 is given with its conserved first and last residue. Fields, in order: V gene, J gene, CDR3 length, clone size, D gene, CDR3 protein, CDR3 DNA. The D gene is left open where the match is weak. Clone size appears in some rows only: once, few, many, or a class for an expanded clone.

V: TRBV27; J: TRBJ2-1; length: 13; size: large; D: .; CDR3: CASSVPQGNEQFF; DNA: TGTGCCAGCAGTGTCCCTCAAGGGAATGAGCAGTTCTTC
V: TRBV28; J: TRBJ2-3; length: 15; size: few; D: TRBD1; CDR3: CASSLALTGSDTQYF; DNA: TGTGCCAGCAGTTTAGCCCTGACAGGGTCAGATACGCAGTATTTT
V: TRBV20-1; J: TRBJ1-2; length: 14; size: .; D: .; CDR3: CSASRDANNYGYTF; DNA: TGCAGTGCTAGCCGGGACGCTAATAACTATGGCTACACCTTC
V: TRBV7-8; J: TRBJ2-7; length: 15; size: .; D: .; CDR3: CASSLGAGIAYEQYF; DNA: TGTGCCAGCAGCTTAGGGGCAGGAATAGCCTACGAGCAGTACTTC
V: TRBV28; J: TRBJ2-7; length: 20; size: .; D: TRBD2; CDR3: CASSLFLQGPSGNRPYEQYF; DNA: TGTGCCAGCAGTTTATTCCTTCAGGGTCCTAGCGGGAATAGACCCTACGAGCAGTACTTC
V: TRBV20-1; J: TRBJ2-7; length: 13; size: .; D: .; CDR3: CSARLVGSNPQYF; DNA: TGCAGTGCTAGACTAGTGGGAAGTAATCCGCAGTACTTC
V: TRBV19; J: TRBJ1-2; length: 18; size: few; D: .; CDR3: CASSFLPGTLRLGYGYTF; DNA: TGTGCCAGTAGTTTCCTTCCCGGGACACTTAGGTTGGGCTATGGCTACACCTTC
V: TRBV6-1; J: TRBJ2-7; length: 13; size: .; D: .; CDR3: CASIAGLGYEQYF; DNA: TGTGCCAGCATTGCGGGTTTGGGCTACGAGCAGTACTTC
V: TRBV6-1; J: TRBJ2-7; length: 12; size: .; D: .; CDR3: CASSEMGYEQYF; DNA: TGTGCCAGCAGTGAAATGGGGTACGAGCAGTACTTC
V: TRBV10-3; J: TRBJ2-7; length: 14; size: .; D: .; CDR3: CAISDGTGRDEQYF; DNA: TGTGCCATCAGTGACGGTACAGGGCGCGACGAGCAGTACTTC
V: TRBV20-1; J: TRBJ1-5; length: 15; size: .; D: .; CDR3: CSARQGAASNQPQHF; DNA: TGCAGTGCTCGCCAAGGGGCGGCGAGCAATCAGCCCCAGCATTTT
V: TRBV11-2; J: TRBJ2-1; length: 16; size: .; D: TRBD2; CDR3: CASSSSQREPPNEQFF; DNA: TGTGCCAGCAGCTCTTCTCAGCGGGAGCCTCCGAATGAGCAGTTCTTC
V: TRBV20-1; J: TRBJ2-7; length: 17; size: .; D: TRBD1; CDR3: CSARDLGFRDRYDEQYF; DNA: TGCAGTGCTAGAGATTTAGGATTCCGGGACAGGTACGACGAGCAGTACTTC
V: TRBV11-2; J: TRBJ2-7; length: 15; size: .; D: TRBD1; CDR3: CASSFRDSLSYEQYF; DNA: TGTGCCAGCAGCTTCCGGGACAGTCTCTCCTACGAGCAGTACTTC
V: TRBV6-1; J: TRBJ1-5; length: 11; size: large; D: .; CDR3: CASSSPGPQHF; DNA: TGTGCCAGCAGTTCCCCCGGGCCCCAGCATTTT
V: TRBV2; J: TRBJ1-2; length: 11; size: .; D: TRBD1; CDR3: CARRTGGGYTF; DNA: TGTGCCAGACGAACAGGGGGTGGCTACACCTTC
V: TRBV27; J: TRBJ2-7; length: 12; size: .; D: .; CDR3: CASRSSSYEQYF; DNA: TGTGCCAGCAGATCATCCTCCTACGAGCAGTACTTC
V: TRBV20-1; J: TRBJ1-6; length: 16; size: .; D: .; CDR3: CSALRFGLYDNSPLHF; DNA: TGCAGTGCTCTTAGGTTTGGGTTATACGATAATTCACCCCTCCACTTT
V: TRBV5-1; J: TRBJ2-3; length: 14; size: .; D: .; CDR3: CASSLGTTGDTQYF; DNA: TGCGCCAGCAGCTTGGGTACCACGGGGGATACGCAGTATTTT
V: TRBV5-1; J: TRBJ2-2; length: 13; size: .; D: .; CDR3: CASSFRSTGELFF; DNA: TGCGCCAGCAGCTTTCGTAGCACCGGGGAGCTGTTTTTT
V: TRBV3-1; J: TRBJ2-7; length: 15; size: few; D: TRBD1; CDR3: CASSQEDRVLKEQYF; DNA: TGTGCCAGCAGCCAAGAAGACAGGGTGCTAAAGGAGCAGTACTTC
V: TRBV30; J: TRBJ2-7; length: 12; size: few; D: .; CDR3: CAWSVGGYEQYF; DNA: TGTGCCTGGAGTGTCGGGGGCTACGAGCAGTACTTC
V: TRBV9; J: TRBJ1-2; length: 16; size: few; D: .; CDR3: CASSAWGLPGAYGYTF; DNA: TGTGCCAGCAGCGCATGGGGTCTTCCAGGGGCCTATGGCTACACCTTC
V: TRBV6-5; J: TRBJ1-1; length: 15; size: few; D: TRBD1; CDR3: CASSYSTTGGPEAFF; DNA: TGTGCCAGCAGTTACTCGACCACAGGGGGGCCTGAAGCTTTCTTT
V: TRBV12-3/TRBV12-4; J: TRBJ2-2; length: 16; size: few; D: .; CDR3: CASSPDKGHHTGELFF; DNA: TGTGCCAGCAGCCCAGACAAGGGGCACCACACCGGGGAGCTGTTTTTT
V: TRBV7-8; J: TRBJ1-2; length: 13; size: .; D: .; CDR3: CASSFDRNYGYTF; DNA: TGTGCCAGCAGCTTCGACAGGAACTATGGCTACACCTTC
V: TRBV12-3/TRBV12-4; J: TRBJ1-1; length: 14; size: .; D: .; CDR3: CASSFNRQNTEAFF; DNA: TGTGCCAGCAGTTTTAACAGGCAGAACACTGAAGCTTTCTTT
V: TRBV12-3/TRBV12-4; J: TRBJ2-7; length: 16; size: few; D: TRBD1; CDR3: CAGSHLMSGTAYEQYF; DNA: TGTGCCGGCAGCCACCTAATGTCAGGGACAGCCTACGAGCAGTACTTC
V: TRBV5-1; J: TRBJ1-1; length: 13; size: .; D: .; CDR3: CASSRWGSTEAFF; DNA: TGCGCCAGCAGCCGGTGGGGGAGTACTGAAGCTTTCTTT
V: TRBV20-1; J: TRBJ2-7; length: 13; size: .; D: .; CDR3: CSAPRDNSYEQYF; DNA: TGCAGTGCTCCCCGGGACAACTCCTACGAGCAGTACTTC
V: TRBV7-9; J: TRBJ2-1; length: 14; size: medium-sized; D: .; CDR3: CASSLGGTLREQFF; DNA: TGTGCCAGCAGCTTAGGAGGGACTCTCAGAGAGCAGTTCTTC
V: TRBV9; J: TRBJ1-1; length: 15; size: .; D: .; CDR3: CASSVDRGVNTEAFF; DNA: TGTGCCAGCAGCGTAGATAGGGGGGTGAACACTGAAGCTTTCTTT
V: TRBV3-1; J: TRBJ2-1; length: 14; size: .; D: TRBD2; CDR3: CASSQGLASNEQFF; DNA: TGTGCCAGCAGCCAGGGACTAGCTAGCAATGAGCAGTTCTTC
V: TRBV6-2/TRBV6-3; J: TRBJ2-1; length: 15; size: few; D: .; CDR3: CASSYLNRVGNEQFF; DNA: TGTGCCAGCAGTTACCTGAATCGGGTGGGCAATGAGCAGTTCTTC
V: TRBV10-3; J: TRBJ2-3; length: 15; size: few; D: TRBD2; CDR3: CAISGSGRVTDTQYF; DNA: TGTGCCATCAGCGGAAGCGGGAGGGTTACAGATACGCAGTATTTT
V: TRBV27; J: TRBJ2-3; length: 14; size: .; D: .; CDR3: CASREGAPPDTQYF; DNA: TGTGCCAGCAGAGAAGGGGCGCCCCCAGATACGCAGTATTTT
V: TRBV20-1; J: TRBJ2-7; length: 15; size: .; D: .; CDR3: CSARDRTSVTYEQYF; DNA: TGCAGTGCTAGAGATCGAACATCAGTAACCTACGAGCAGTACTTC
V: TRBV6-2/TRBV6-3; J: TRBJ2-7; length: 12; size: few; D: .; CDR3: CASSWNREEQYF; DNA: TGTGCCAGCAGTTGGAATAGAGAGGAGCAGTACTTC
V: TRBV20-1; J: TRBJ2-1; length: 15; size: once; D: TRBD2; CDR3: CSAIGLAGVTTEQFF; DNA: TGCAGTGCTATAGGACTAGCGGGAGTTACCACTGAGCAGTTCTTC
V: TRBV20-1; J: TRBJ2-3; length: 16; size: .; D: TRBD2; CDR3: CSARVEGREGTDTQYF; DNA: TGCAGTGCTAGAGTTGAAGGGAGGGAGGGCACAGATACGCAGTATTTT
V: TRBV6-4; J: TRBJ1-1; length: 13; size: few; D: TRBD1; CDR3: CATDRDRNTEAFF; DNA: TGTGCCACCGACCGGGACAGGAACACTGAAGCTTTCTTT
V: TRBV20-1; J: TRBJ2-7; length: 14; size: once; D: TRBD1; CDR3: CSASLGQGSYEQYF; DNA: TGCAGTGCTAGCTTAGGACAGGGCTCCTACGAGCAGTACTTC
V: TRBV20-1; J: TRBJ2-1; length: 17; size: .; D: TRBD2; CDR3: CSARGFGLAGGVGEQFF; DNA: TGCAGTGCTAGGGGGTTTGGACTAGCGGGAGGAGTCGGTGAGCAGTTCTTC
V: TRBV2; J: TRBJ1-1; length: 14; size: few; D: .; CDR3: CASSPDSSNTEAFF; DNA: TGTGCCAGCAGTCCCGACAGTTCGAACACTGAAGCTTTCTTT
V: TRBV5-4; J: TRBJ2-7; length: 13; size: .; D: .; CDR3: CASSHGQTYEQYF; DNA: TGTGCCAGCAGCCATGGACAGACCTACGAGCAGTACTTC
V: TRBV20-1; J: TRBJ1-1; length: 13; size: medium-sized; D: .; CDR3: CSARDRGETEAFF; DNA: TGCAGTGCTAGAGATCGGGGCGAAACTGAAGCTTTCTTT
V: TRBV5-1; J: TRBJ1-2; length: 15; size: .; D: .; CDR3: CASSRGRLLGYGYTF; DNA: TGCGCCAGCAGTCGGGGTAGGCTCCTTGGCTATGGCTACACCTTC